A selection of T cell receptor beta chains follows, all from one sample in a study of blood T cells in healthy people across ages. TCRdb independently ran MiXCR on the 5' RACE reads; one entry per CDR3 protein. The sample lists some 700,000 distinct CDR3 sequences, about 40% occurring once. Sequenced sample: blood. Source of these receptors: a woman in her sixties or seventies in good health. The CDR3 runs from the conserved cysteine through the conserved F or W. A D gene is named only where the DNA matches it firmly. Clone size appears in some rows only: once, few, many, or a class for an expanded clone.

v_call: TRBV12-3/TRBV12-4
clone_size: few
j_call: TRBJ1-1
d_call: -
cdr3_nt: TGTGCCAGCAGTTTCGCGGGACAGAACACTGAAGCTTTCTTT
cdr3_aa: CASSFAGQNTEAFF

v_call: TRBV11-1
clone_size: few
j_call: TRBJ1-4
d_call: -
cdr3_nt: TGTGCCAGCCGAAGAGGAGACATCAGGACTAATGAAAAACTGTTTTTT
cdr3_aa: CASRRGDIRTNEKLFF

v_call: TRBV13
clone_size: -
j_call: TRBJ2-7
d_call: TRBD1
cdr3_nt: TGTGCCAGCAGCTTACGGGACAGTTACTACGAGCAGTACTTC
cdr3_aa: CASSLRDSYYEQYF

v_call: TRBV2
clone_size: -
j_call: TRBJ2-5
d_call: TRBD1
cdr3_nt: TGTGCCAGCATAAAGGGGACAGGGGGTTTAGAGACCCAGTACTTC
cdr3_aa: CASIKGTGGLETQYF

v_call: TRBV7-2
clone_size: many
j_call: TRBJ2-1
d_call: TRBD1
cdr3_nt: TGTGCCAGCAGTCCGACAGGGGGTTTTTTCCATGAGCAGTTCTTC
cdr3_aa: CASSPTGGFFHEQFF

v_call: TRBV4-1
clone_size: -
j_call: TRBJ2-1
d_call: TRBD1
cdr3_nt: TGCGCCAGCAGCCAGCAGGACAGGGGTTTCAATGAGCAGTTCTTC
cdr3_aa: CASSQQDRGFNEQFF

v_call: TRBV5-1
clone_size: few
j_call: TRBJ2-3
d_call: TRBD2
cdr3_nt: TGCGCCAGCAGCTTGTCCAGCGGGGGGCCTACCCGCACAGATACGCAGTATTTT
cdr3_aa: CASSLSSGGPTRTDTQYF

v_call: TRBV13
clone_size: few
j_call: TRBJ2-7
d_call: -
cdr3_nt: TGTGCCAGCAGCTCCACGGGAGGGGCAGGGGGCTACGAGCAGTACTTC
cdr3_aa: CASSSTGGAGGYEQYF

v_call: TRBV29-1
clone_size: -
j_call: TRBJ1-1
d_call: -
cdr3_nt: TGCAGCGTTGAATCTGGAACTGAAGCTTTCTTT
cdr3_aa: CSVESGTEAFF

v_call: TRBV7-2
clone_size: -
j_call: TRBJ2-7
d_call: -
cdr3_nt: TGTGCCAGCAGCTTACATCAGGCAGGGCGTGTCCACGAGCAGTACTTC
cdr3_aa: CASSLHQAGRVHEQYF

v_call: TRBV4-1
clone_size: many
j_call: TRBJ2-5
d_call: TRBD2
cdr3_nt: TGCGCCAGCAACCGGGGGGGAGTAGAGACCCAGTACTTC
cdr3_aa: CASNRGGVETQYF

v_call: TRBV27
clone_size: few
j_call: TRBJ1-2
d_call: TRBD1
cdr3_nt: TGTGCCAGCAGTTTATCGGGACAGGGTATTGGCTATGGCTACACCTTC
cdr3_aa: CASSLSGQGIGYGYTF

v_call: TRBV4-1
clone_size: -
j_call: TRBJ1-4
d_call: -
cdr3_nt: TGCGCCAGCAGCCAAGGGGGGACGTGGTTTTTT
cdr3_aa: CASSQGGTWFF

v_call: TRBV4-3
clone_size: few
j_call: TRBJ1-4
d_call: TRBD1
cdr3_nt: TGCGCCAGCAGCCAAGATTGGACAGGGGGATATGAAAAACTGTTTTTT
cdr3_aa: CASSQDWTGGYEKLFF

v_call: TRBV3-1
clone_size: once
j_call: TRBJ1-4
d_call: -
cdr3_nt: TGTGCCAGCAGTGGCAGTCATGAAAAACTGTTTTTT
cdr3_aa: CASSGSHEKLFF

v_call: TRBV28
clone_size: -
j_call: TRBJ2-1
d_call: TRBD2
cdr3_nt: TGTGCCAGCAGTTTCGCGGGAGGTAGAGGATCCTACAATGAGCAGTTCTTC
cdr3_aa: CASSFAGGRGSYNEQFF

v_call: TRBV4-1
clone_size: few
j_call: TRBJ2-3
d_call: TRBD2
cdr3_nt: TGCGCCAGCAGCCACCCCGACTTAGCCAGCGGGGGGCCTACCGATACGCAGTATTTT
cdr3_aa: CASSHPDLASGGPTDTQYF

v_call: TRBV20-1
clone_size: -
j_call: TRBJ1-6
d_call: -
cdr3_nt: TGCAGTGCCAGCAGCGGGGCGCATTCACCCCTCCACTTT
cdr3_aa: CSASSGAHSPLHF

v_call: TRBV15
clone_size: few
j_call: TRBJ2-1
d_call: TRBD2
cdr3_nt: TGTGCCACCAGCAGTCGATTAGCGGGGGGGTTCTCCTACAATGAGCAGTTCTTC
cdr3_aa: CATSSRLAGGFSYNEQFF

v_call: TRBV6-1
clone_size: -
j_call: TRBJ1-1
d_call: TRBD1
cdr3_nt: TGTGCCAGCAGTGAAGTACTTAACAGGGGGGACACTGAAGCTTTCTTT
cdr3_aa: CASSEVLNRGDTEAFF

v_call: TRBV25-1
clone_size: many
j_call: TRBJ2-7
d_call: -
cdr3_nt: TGTGCCAGCAGTCGCTCCAACGAGCAGTACTTC
cdr3_aa: CASSRSNEQYF

v_call: TRBV5-1
clone_size: few
j_call: TRBJ2-2
d_call: -
cdr3_nt: TGCGCCACCTCTGCGCGGGACCCCGGGGAGCTGTTTTTT
cdr3_aa: CATSARDPGELFF

v_call: TRBV5-1
clone_size: -
j_call: TRBJ2-5
d_call: TRBD1
cdr3_nt: TGCGCCAGCAGCCTCACGGGACAGGGGGCGCGAGAGACCCAGTACTTC
cdr3_aa: CASSLTGQGARETQYF

v_call: TRBV29-1
clone_size: many
j_call: TRBJ2-7
d_call: -
cdr3_nt: TGCAGCGTTCAAGGACATCGGGAGCAGTACTTC
cdr3_aa: CSVQGHREQYF

v_call: TRBV7-9
clone_size: -
j_call: TRBJ1-4
d_call: TRBD1
cdr3_nt: TGTGCCAGCAGCACTGGACAGGGGGCAGTGGAAAAACTGTTTTTT
cdr3_aa: CASSTGQGAVEKLFF

v_call: TRBV4-1
clone_size: -
j_call: TRBJ2-2
d_call: -
cdr3_nt: TGCGCCAGCAGCCAAGGGGAGATCACCGGGGAGCTGTTTTTT
cdr3_aa: CASSQGEITGELFF

v_call: TRBV14
clone_size: few
j_call: TRBJ2-7
d_call: TRBD2
cdr3_nt: TGTGCCAGCAGCCAATACGGGGGGAACTACGAGCAGTACTTC
cdr3_aa: CASSQYGGNYEQYF

v_call: TRBV30
clone_size: -
j_call: TRBJ1-2
d_call: -
cdr3_nt: TGTGCCTGGAGTCGGGGGGTTACCTATGGCTACACCTTC
cdr3_aa: CAWSRGVTYGYTF

v_call: TRBV3-1
clone_size: -
j_call: TRBJ2-7
d_call: -
cdr3_nt: TGTGCCAGCAGCCGAGAAACGCTCTACGAGCAGTACTTC
cdr3_aa: CASSRETLYEQYF

v_call: TRBV6-2/TRBV6-3
clone_size: few
j_call: TRBJ2-1
d_call: TRBD2
cdr3_nt: TGTGCCAGCAAAGTACTAGCGGGACCCAATGAACAGTTCTTC
cdr3_aa: CASKVLAGPNEQFF

v_call: TRBV7-3
clone_size: many
j_call: TRBJ2-3
d_call: -
cdr3_nt: TGTGCCAGCAGCTTAACGGGACCTGATACGCAGTATTTT
cdr3_aa: CASSLTGPDTQYF

v_call: TRBV3-1
clone_size: few
j_call: TRBJ2-1
d_call: -
cdr3_nt: TGTGCCAGCAGCCAATGGGGCGACTACAATGAGCAGTTCTTC
cdr3_aa: CASSQWGDYNEQFF

v_call: TRBV7-9
clone_size: -
j_call: TRBJ2-7
d_call: TRBD1
cdr3_nt: TGTGCCAGCAACTCCCGACAGGGTCGGGCCTACGAGCAGTACTTC
cdr3_aa: CASNSRQGRAYEQYF

v_call: TRBV13
clone_size: -
j_call: TRBJ1-6
d_call: -
cdr3_nt: TGTGCCAGCAGCCGGGGGGGCTCACCCCTCCACTTT
cdr3_aa: CASSRGGSPLHF

v_call: TRBV13
clone_size: -
j_call: TRBJ1-2
d_call: TRBD1
cdr3_nt: TGTGCCAGCAGCTCCTACTCACAGGGGAACTATGGCTACACCTTC
cdr3_aa: CASSSYSQGNYGYTF

v_call: TRBV18
clone_size: -
j_call: TRBJ2-1
d_call: TRBD2
cdr3_nt: TGTGCCAGCTCACCAACTAGCGGGAGTCTCGACAATGAGCAGTTCTTC
cdr3_aa: CASSPTSGSLDNEQFF

v_call: TRBV7-8
clone_size: -
j_call: TRBJ2-6
d_call: -
cdr3_nt: TGTGCCAGCAGCCCAGAAGTTACTGGGGCCAACGTCCTGACTTTC
cdr3_aa: CASSPEVTGANVLTF

v_call: TRBV9
clone_size: few
j_call: TRBJ1-4
d_call: -
cdr3_nt: TGTGCCAGCAGCGAAGGGAATGAAAAACTGTTTTTT
cdr3_aa: CASSEGNEKLFF

v_call: TRBV29-1
clone_size: once
j_call: TRBJ2-7
d_call: -
cdr3_nt: TGCAGCGTTACGGACAGATACGAGCAGTACTTC
cdr3_aa: CSVTDRYEQYF

v_call: TRBV24-1
clone_size: -
j_call: TRBJ2-3
d_call: -
cdr3_nt: TGTGCCACCAGTAACCCCCGGGAGTTAACAGATACACAGTATTTT
cdr3_aa: CATSNPRELTDTQYF

v_call: TRBV6-5
clone_size: -
j_call: TRBJ2-3
d_call: -
cdr3_nt: TGTGCCAGCGGCTATCGGGGGGCTAGCACAGATACGCAGTATTTT
cdr3_aa: CASGYRGASTDTQYF

v_call: TRBV3-1
clone_size: few
j_call: TRBJ1-5
d_call: TRBD1
cdr3_nt: TGTGCCAGCAGCCAAGGAGGGGGCTCTCAGCCCCAGCATTTT
cdr3_aa: CASSQGGGSQPQHF

v_call: TRBV21-1
clone_size: -
j_call: TRBJ2-7
d_call: -
cdr3_nt: TGTGCCAGCAGCAAAAGCTCCAGGGGGCGCATTTTAAGCTCCTACGAGCAGTACTTC
cdr3_aa: CASSKSSRGRILSSYEQYF

v_call: TRBV15
clone_size: -
j_call: TRBJ1-1
d_call: -
cdr3_nt: TGTGCCACCAGCAGAGAACCAAACACTGAAGCTTTCTTT
cdr3_aa: CATSREPNTEAFF

v_call: TRBV10-3
clone_size: -
j_call: TRBJ2-3
d_call: TRBD2
cdr3_nt: TGTGCCATCATTGGGAGTAGCGGGGGTTTGGCAGATACGCAGTATTTT
cdr3_aa: CAIIGSSGGLADTQYF

v_call: TRBV28
clone_size: -
j_call: TRBJ2-1
d_call: -
cdr3_nt: TGTGCCAGCAGTTTTATCGAGACCCAGTTCTTC
cdr3_aa: CASSFIETQFF

v_call: TRBV20-1
clone_size: -
j_call: TRBJ2-7
d_call: TRBD1
cdr3_nt: TGCAGTGCTAGAGATAGTGGGGACAGGGCGGGGGAGCAGTACTTC
cdr3_aa: CSARDSGDRAGEQYF

v_call: TRBV7-9
clone_size: -
j_call: TRBJ1-6
d_call: -
cdr3_nt: TGTGCCACCCCTCGGGCAGGGGTCGACTCACCCCTCCACTTT
cdr3_aa: CATPRAGVDSPLHF

v_call: TRBV29-1
clone_size: few
j_call: TRBJ2-7
d_call: -
cdr3_nt: TGCAGCGTTGAGGAGAACTACGAGCAGTACTTC
cdr3_aa: CSVEENYEQYF